A single sample is the source of the 6 T cell receptor beta chains below, sequenced in a study of PD-1 blockade in classical Hodgkin lymphoma. Exposure to brentuximab vedotin varied, and each patient had relapsed following autologous stem cell transplantation. TCRdb's copy holds only in-frame clones and misses some; the assay was immunoSEQ multiplex PCR. The table lists 120,000 to 150,000 clones, around 73% of them singletons. Sequencing was performed on peripheral blood mononuclear cells (PBMCs), taken before the second cycle of nivolumab. The source of these receptors is a human donor with classical Hodgkin lymphoma.

There are a few counts of this clone. The V gene is TRBV19, the J gene TRBJ2-5; perhaps TRBD1 as D (8 bases). The CDR3 extends over 16 amino acids. Per the germline V gene, CDR1 is LNHDA and CDR2 is SQIVND (reference sequence). V was trimmed by 3 bases and J by 4 bases, leaving 18 bases between them. The CDR3 coding sequence is TGTGCCAGTAGTATGAGGGAGGGCAGGGGGCGAGAGACCCAGTACTTC. Amino acid sequence: CASSMREGRGRETQYF.

J is TRBJ2-5 and V is TRBV6-6; D may be TRBD1 or TRBD2 (5 bases each). CDR1 is MNHNY, CDR2 SVGAGI, per germline (reference sequence). This CDR3 has 12 amino acids. V was cut by 7 bases and J by 6 bases, with 12 bases left in between. In nucleotides, the CDR3 is TGTGCCAGCAAGTTTCTGGGACAGACCCAGTACTTC. It translates to CASKFLGQTQYF.

This clone came up once. In DNA form, the CDR3 reads TGCGCCAGCAGCCAAGCGAGGGGGACTAACTATGGCTACACCTTC. The encoded protein is CASSQARGTNYGYTF. The chain employs TRBV4-3 and TRBJ1-2; weak D call: TRBD1 (6 bases). The V gene lost 1 base and the J gene lost 0 bases, with 9 bases spanning the gap. The V gene's germline CDR1 is LGHNA and CDR2 YSLEER. This CDR3 has 15 residues.

This rearrangement joins TRBV2 to TRBJ2-5; a possible D gene is TRBD2 (5 bases). The better agreement between TRBJ2-7 and the DNA end casts doubt on the J call. The germline gives CDR1 SNHLY, CDR2 FYNNEI. The CDR3 has 14 amino acids. Here the CDR3 DNA reads TGTGCCAGCAGCTTGATCTGGAGGACCTACGAGCAGTACTTC. It translates to CASSLIWRTYEQYF.

V gene TRBV4-2 combines with J gene TRBJ2-2; possible D gene TRBD2, 6 bases. From germline, CDR1 is LGHNA and CDR2 YNFKEQ. The CDR3 totals 15 residues. V was cut by 6 bases and J by 4 bases, with 15 bases left in between. The CDR3 sequence is CASSPTGTSTGELFF. CDR3 nucleotides: TGTGCCAGCAGTCCCACCGGGACTTCCACCGGGGAGCTGTTTTTT.

The chain carries TRBV5-6 and TRBJ2-1; the D gene is possibly TRBD1 (6 bases). Germline V CDR1 and CDR2: SGHDT, YYEEEE. The V end lost 2 bases, the J end lost 1 base, and 10 bases lay between the germline ends. The CDR3 totals 15 residues. In DNA, the CDR3 is TGTGCCAGCAGCTTTGGGCAGGGGTCCTACAATGAGCAGTTCTTC. Translating it yields CASSFGQGSYNEQFF.